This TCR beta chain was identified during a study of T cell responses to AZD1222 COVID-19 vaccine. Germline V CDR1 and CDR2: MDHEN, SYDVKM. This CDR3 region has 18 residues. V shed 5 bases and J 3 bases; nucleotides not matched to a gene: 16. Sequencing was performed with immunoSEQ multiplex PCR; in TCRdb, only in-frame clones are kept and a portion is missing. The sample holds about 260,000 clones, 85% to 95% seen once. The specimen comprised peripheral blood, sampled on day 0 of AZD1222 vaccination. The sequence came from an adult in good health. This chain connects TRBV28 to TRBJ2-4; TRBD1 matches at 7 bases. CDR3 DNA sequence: TGTGCCAGCAGTCCTCCGGACAGGAGGACCTTAGGCAAAAACATTCAGTACTTC. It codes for CASSPPDRRTLGKNIQYF. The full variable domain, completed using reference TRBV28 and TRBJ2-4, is DVKVTQSSRYLVKRTGEKVFLECVQDMDHENMFWYRQDPGLGLRLIYFSYDVKMKEKGDIPEGYSVSREKKERFSLILESASTNQTSMYLCASSPPDRRTLGKNIQYFGAGTRLSVL.